This TCR beta chain was found in a study of blood T cell repertoires in COVID-19. Produced via immunoSEQ multiplex PCR; TCRdb's table is partial and in-frame only. Here the sample spans under 200,000 clones, approximately 80% being singletons. Sequencing was done on a sample of peripheral blood. This TCR was recovered from a human donor in a cohort sampled during active COVID-19.

CDR3 nucleotide sequence: TGTGCCAGTAGTTCGTTAGCGGGGGGCGGAACAGATACGCAGTATTTT. Its translation is CASSSLAGGGTDTQYF. V and J are TRBV19 and TRBJ2-3; TRBD2 aligns across 10 bases. Germline CDR1 and CDR2: LNHDA and SQIVND (reference sequence). V was pared by 5 bases and J by 3 bases, with 8 bases of the junction left unmatched. CDR3 length: 16 amino acids.